A single sample is the source of the 7 T cell receptor beta chains below, sequenced in a study of blood T cell repertoires in COVID-19. Profiling relied on immunoSEQ multiplex PCR, and the TCRdb table lists in-frame clones only, not all of them. Of roughly 300,000 clones detected, 85% appear once; the ten largest clones hold around 2.3%. Sequenced sample: PBMCs or T cells enriched from blood (not recorded which). These TCRs come from a woman in her forties or fifties who had recovered from COVID-19.

This chain joins TRBV4-3 and TRBJ1-4; no definite D call. From germline, CDR1 is LGHNA and CDR2 YSLEER. The V end was cut by 0 bases, the J end by 7 bases, with 21 bases between. This CDR3 is built from 18 residues. CDR3 region: CASSQDWAEHRPGEKLFF. In DNA, the CDR3 is TGCGCCAGCAGCCAAGATTGGGCAGAACACCGACCAGGTGAAAAACTGTTTTTT.

This chain uses TRBV11-2 with TRBJ2-7; 9 bases line up with TRBD2. Per the germline V gene, CDR1 is SGHAT and CDR2 is FQNNGV. J lost 2 bases, V lost 4 bases, and 12 bases had no gene match. This CDR3 has 17 residues. CDR3 nucleotides: TGTGCCAGCAGCTACATGGGTAGCGGGAGCTGGGCCTACGAGCAGTACTTC. It is translated as CASSYMGSGSWAYEQYF.

The rearrangement links TRBV7-8 to TRBJ1-1, with 8 nucleotides matching TRBD1. V was clipped by 4 bases and J by 7 bases; unmatched bases: 11. The CDR3 has 15 amino acids. CDR1 is SGHVS, CDR2 FQNEAQ, per germline. CDR3 nucleotides: TGTGCCAGCAGCTCCTGGACAGGGCCGGTCGGTGAAGCTTTCTTT. It is translated as CASSSWTGPVGEAFF.

The chain uses TRBV5-1 and TRBJ2-7; D is perhaps TRBD1 (5 bases). V was shortened by 3 bases and J by 8 bases, with 24 bases between the two germline ends. Germline CDR1 SGHRS, CDR2 YFSETQ. The CDR3 loop spans 16 amino acids. CDR3 in DNA: TGCGCCAGCAGCTCAACCGACAGTCCTCCTCCCGTGAAGCAGTACTTC. This gives the protein CASSSTDSPPPVKQYF.

The gene calls are TRBV6-5 and TRBJ1-5, with 7 bases matching TRBD1. The CDR3 totals 13 residues. Per germline, CDR1 MNHEY and CDR2 SVGAGI. V shed 6 bases, J shed 4 bases, and the junction held 3 bases outside the gene matches. DNA of the CDR3: TGTGCCAGCAGGTGGGACAGAAATCAGCCCCAGCATTTT. This gives the protein CASRWDRNQPQHF.

This chain uses TRBV4-1 with TRBJ1-1; D remains ambiguous. CDR1 is MGHRA and CDR2 is YSYEKL in the germline V gene. The CDR3 is made up of 13 amino acids. With 1 base removed from V and 10 bases from J, the gap between germline ends came to 13 bases. The chain's CDR3 is CASSQAPGIGAFF. As DNA, the CDR3 is TGCGCCAGCAGCCAAGCCCCGGGAATAGGAGCTTTCTTT.

The chain links TRBV28 to TRBJ1-1; unclear D gene. With 6 bases removed from V and 11 bases from J, the gap between germline ends came to 16 bases. The V gene's germline CDR1 is MDHEN and CDR2 SYDVKM. CDR3 size: 12 residues. The CDR3 coding sequence is TGTGCCAGCAGATCGGGGTCGCCGCTGGCTTTCTTT. Amino acids: CASRSGSPLAFF. The entire variable domain, with the rest obtained from reference TRBV28 and TRBJ1-1, is as follows: DVKVTQSSRYLVKRTGEKVFLECVQDMDHENMFWYRQDPGLGLRLIYFSYDVKMKEKGDIPEGYSVSREKKERFSLILESASTNQTSMYLCASRSGSPLAFFGQGTRLTVV.